Listed below are T cell receptor beta chains from one sample, sequenced in a study of cytomegalovirus exposure and HLA in healthy donors. Sequencing used immunoSEQ multiplex PCR; TCRdb keeps in-frame clones, though not all of them. The data contain roughly 150,000 clones, 80% of them seen just once; the ten biggest clones take up over 2%. Sequencing used PBMCs. The receptors originated from a male donor in good health and CMV-seronegative. The CDR3 runs from the conserved cysteine through the conserved F or W. D genes are given only for firm matches. Clone size is shown for a subset of rows, as once, few, many or a class of expanded clone.

j_call v_call d_call clone_size cdr3_nt cdr3_aa
TRBJ2-5 TRBV7-2 TRBD2 . TGTGCCAGCGTCCCCTATGCGGGGGGGCCGGAGACCCAGTACTTC CASVPYAGGPETQYF
TRBJ2-2 TRBV5-4 TRBD1 few TGTGCCAGCAGCTTGGGGACAGGCAACACCGGGGAGCTGTTTTTT CASSLGTGNTGELFF
TRBJ1-1 TRBV7-9 TRBD1 . TGTGCCAGCAGCTTAGCACAGGGGTCTGAAGCTTTCTTT CASSLAQGSEAFF
TRBJ1-5 TRBV18 . . TGTGCCAGCTCACCACCGCGGACACGGAGAAATCAGCCCCAGCATTTT CASSPPRTRRNQPQHF
TRBJ1-1 TRBV5-1 TRBD1 . TGCGCCAGCAGCTTGGATGGACAGGGCGGAGGCACTGAAGCTTTCTTT CASSLDGQGGGTEAFF
TRBJ1-2 TRBV7-9 . once TGTGCCAGCAGCACGGAAGGGGGGGCCACCTATGGCTACACCTTC CASSTEGGATYGYTF
TRBJ1-1 TRBV5-1 . . TGCGCCAGCAGCTTGTCGGGTCGCGCGGAAGCTTTCTTT CASSLSGRAEAFF
TRBJ2-1 TRBV18 . . TGTGCCAGCTCGCTGGGGGAGGCCTCCTACAATGAGCAGTTCTTC CASSLGEASYNEQFF
TRBJ2-3 TRBV7-2 . . TGTGCCAGCAGCTTAGGGAGATCGGCCGGCACAGATACGCAGTATTTT CASSLGRSAGTDTQYF
TRBJ1-2 TRBV7-2 TRBD1 . TGTGCCAGCAGCCGGACAGGGGTGACCTTC CASSRTGVTF
TRBJ1-5 TRBV2 . . TGTGCCAGCAGTTTTGACACAGCCCAGCATTTT CASSFDTAQHF
TRBJ1-1 TRBV11-2 . few TGTGCCAGCAGCGCCCTGGACAGGAACACTGAAGCTTTCTTT CASSALDRNTEAFF
TRBJ2-7 TRBV7-9 . once TGTGCCAGCAGCTTCTTGCGATACGAGCAGTACTTC CASSFLRYEQYF
TRBJ2-2 TRBV13 TRBD2 . TGTGCCAGCAGCGTGCCTACGGCGGGGGTCTCGAACACCGGGGAGCTGTTTTTT CASSVPTAGVSNTGELFF
TRBJ2-7 TRBV7-9 . . TGTGCCAGCAGCCTGGACATTCGTAGCGAGCAGTACTTC CASSLDIRSEQYF